These 3 T cell receptor beta chains came from one sample sequenced in a study of T cell repertoires in cytomegalovirus infection. TCRdb fed the reads into MiXCR, producing one record per CDR3 protein. Seen here are 85,000 to 120,000 distinct CDR3 sequences, approximately 16% observed once, and the top ten hold about 7.3%. Sequenced sample: PBMCs. The receptors stem from a human donor in good health (CMV status not recorded). Some clones in this sample may be carry-over from other donors' samples.

The gene calls are TRBV7-3 and TRBJ1-6, with 7 nucleotides matching TRBD1. The junction had 4 bases not matched to a gene; V was cut back by 1 base and J by 10 bases. In germline, CDR1 is SGHTA, CDR2 FQGTGA. CDR3 length equals 14 residues. DNA for the CDR3: TGTGCCAGCAGCTTAAGACAGGGTGAATCACCCCTCCACTTT. Amino acids: CASSLRQGESPLHF.

The rearrangement links TRBV5-1 to TRBJ2-6; D is possibly TRBD1 or TRBD2 (5 bases each). V was clipped by 3 bases and J by 2 bases, with 12 bases between them. The CDR3 consists of 16 residues. Per the germline V gene, CDR1 is SGHRS and CDR2 is YFSETQ. CDR3 in amino acids: CASSSEGWPGANVLTF. CDR3 DNA sequence: TGCGCCAGCAGCTCCGAGGGGTGGCCTGGGGCCAACGTCCTGACTTTC.

In the case of this clonotype: The CDR3 does not end in the conserved phenylalanine or tryptophan, so this is likely a read error. The J gene is TRBJ2-7, the V gene TRBV10-3, with TRBD2 as a possible D gene (6 bases). Germline V gene lookup returns CDR1 ENHRY and CDR2 SYGVKD. The CDR3 runs to 14 residues. V gave up 1 base and J gave up 6 bases, with 13 bases separating them. The CDR3 sequence is CAISELRGRGEQYY. CDR3 sequence (DNA): TGTGCCATCAGTGAGTTGCGGGGCCGAGGCGAGCAGTACTAC.